A selection of T cell receptor beta chains follows, all from one sample in a study of shared clonotypes between healthy human individuals. The repertoire was sequenced with immunoSEQ multiplex PCR; TCRdb's copy has only in-frame clones and lacks some. The sample shows roughly 2,000,000 clones, about 93% of them seen only once. Source material: naive CD8+ T cells from PBMCs. Every receptor here comes from a man younger than 35 in good health. Some clones in this sample may be carry-over from other donors' samples. CDR3s include the opening cysteine and the closing phenylalanine or tryptophan. A D gene is named only where the DNA matches it firmly. Some rows mark clone size as missing; the rest say once, few, many or name a class of expanded clone.

NA	NA	TRBV4-1	TRBJ2-1	TGCGCCAGCAGCCAAGGTCTCCGTGTTCCGGCCTTGAGCTCCTACAATGAGCAGTTCTTC	CASSQGLRVPALSSYNEQFF
few	NA	TRBV5-1	TRBJ1-1	TGCGCCAGCAGCTTGTCCGCGCACTTAAGGGACACTGAAGCTTTCTTT	CASSLSAHLRDTEAFF
NA	NA	TRBV5-1	TRBJ2-7	TGCGCCAGCAGCTTTATTGGGGGGCCTGCAAACGAGCAGTACTTC	CASSFIGGPANEQYF
NA	TRBD1	TRBV11-2	TRBJ1-2	TGTGCCAGCAGCCCCCGCATACCGACAGGGGGCCCGACCTATGGCTACACCTTC	CASSPRIPTGGPTYGYTF
NA	NA	TRBV28	TRBJ2-7	TGTGCCAGCAGTTTTATGGGCTACGAGCAGTACTTC	CASSFMGYEQYF
NA	TRBD2	TRBV9	TRBJ2-1	TGTGCCAGCAGCGACCGACTAGCGGGTTACAATGAGCAGTTCTTC	CASSDRLAGYNEQFF
NA	NA	TRBV27	TRBJ1-1	TGTGCCAGCAGTTTAGGAGAAGGGACTGAAGCTTTCTTT	CASSLGEGTEAFF
NA	NA	TRBV7-9	TRBJ2-7	TGTGCCAGCGGGACCGACCCCTACGAGCAGTACTTC	CASGTDPYEQYF
NA	TRBD2	TRBV27	TRBJ2-7	TGTGCCAGCAGTGGGAGACTAGCGGGGGTCCGGAACGAGCAGTACTTC	CASSGRLAGVRNEQYF
NA	TRBD1	TRBV6-5	TRBJ1-1	TGTGCCAGCAGTTCCGACAGGGTGATGAACACTGAAGCTTTCTTT	CASSSDRVMNTEAFF
once	TRBD2	TRBV5-1	TRBJ2-3	TGCGCCAGCAGCTTGGATTGGGCGGGAGTAGCAGATACGCAGTATTTT	CASSLDWAGVADTQYF
NA	TRBD2	TRBV5-1	TRBJ2-7	TGCGCCAGCAGCTTTGTCGGGAGGGGCTACGAGCAGTACTTC	CASSFVGRGYEQYF
NA	NA	TRBV6-5	TRBJ1-4	TGTGCCAGCAGTCGAGGACAGTATAATGAAAAACTGTTTTTT	CASSRGQYNEKLFF
NA	NA	TRBV30	TRBJ2-1	TGTGCCTGGAGTGTAACATGGGGTGAGCAGTTCTTC	CAWSVTWGEQFF
NA	TRBD2	TRBV7-8	TRBJ2-3	TGTGCCAGCAGCAAAGTCGGCCTAGCGGGTTTCACAGATACGCAGTATTTT	CASSKVGLAGFTDTQYF
NA	NA	TRBV7-8	TRBJ1-1	TGTGCCAGCAGCCCTAAGGGCGGGAACACTGAAGCTTTCTTT	CASSPKGGNTEAFF
NA	NA	TRBV6-6	TRBJ1-5	TGTGCCAGCAGTTACTCGGCCGGAAATCAGCCCCAGCATTTT	CASSYSAGNQPQHF
NA	NA	TRBV10-1	TRBJ2-3	TGCGCCAGCAGTGAGAAGCTGTTCTATACGCAGTATTTT	CASSEKLFYTQYF
NA	NA	TRBV19	TRBJ1-5	TGTGCCAGTAGTTCTACGGGAGCGGTAAATCAGCCCCAGCATTTT	CASSSTGAVNQPQHF
once	NA	TRBV27	TRBJ2-7	TGTGCCAGCAGTTGGGACCAGAGCTCCTACGAGCAGTACTTC	CASSWDQSSYEQYF
NA	TRBD2	TRBV7-3	TRBJ2-2	TGTGCCAGCAGCGTAAATGGACTAGCGGGAGGATCCACCGGGGAGCTGTTTTTT	CASSVNGLAGGSTGELFF
NA	NA	TRBV7-3	TRBJ2-7	TGTGCCAGCAGCTTAACGGCGGGCCTCTCCTACGAGCAGTACTTC	CASSLTAGLSYEQYF
NA	TRBD1	TRBV7-9	TRBJ1-1	TGTGCCAGCAGCCATGGGACAGCGGGGGCGCACACTGAAGCTTTCTTT	CASSHGTAGAHTEAFF
NA	NA	TRBV27	TRBJ1-4	TGTGCCAGCAGTCTACAGGGTGCAACTAATGAAAAACTGTTTTTT	CASSLQGATNEKLFF
NA	NA	TRBV28	TRBJ1-5	TGTGCCAGCAGTTATAGGGGGACCTATAGCAATCAGCCCCAGCATTTT	CASSYRGTYSNQPQHF
NA	NA	TRBV5-4	TRBJ2-1	TGTGCCAGCAGCTTAAGCGGGACAGCTTACAATGAGCAGTTCTTC	CASSLSGTAYNEQFF
NA	NA	TRBV29-1	TRBJ2-1	TGCAGCGTGAGGGGCGGGGAAAGAAATGAGCAGTTCTTC	CSVRGGERNEQFF
NA	NA	TRBV28	TRBJ1-1	TGTGCCAGCAGTCGCTCGGGGGGCGACGAAGCTTTCTTT	CASSRSGGDEAFF
NA	NA	TRBV5-6	TRBJ2-1	TGTGCCAGCAGCACTAATTTTGGCGGTAGCTCCTACAATGAGCAGTTCTTC	CASSTNFGGSSYNEQFF
once	NA	TRBV27	TRBJ2-2	TGTGCCAGCAGTTTACTACGGGCCCCCACCGGGGAGCTGTTTTTT	CASSLLRAPTGELFF
NA	TRBD2	TRBV12-5	TRBJ2-1	TGTGCTAGTGCCGATTTTAGCGGGAGCTCCTACAATGAGCAGTTCTTC	CASADFSGSSYNEQFF
NA	NA	TRBV4-3	TRBJ2-7	TGCGCCAGCAGCCAGCAGGCAGGACCCTACGAGCAGTACTTC	CASSQQAGPYEQYF
NA	NA	TRBV28	TRBJ2-2	TGTGCCAGCACCCTAACAGACACCGGGGAGCTGTTTTTT	CASTLTDTGELFF
NA	NA	TRBV10-3	TRBJ2-2	TGTGCCATCAGTGAAGAGACCGGGGAGCTGTTTTTT	CAISEETGELFF
NA	NA	TRBV7-9	TRBJ2-7	TGTGCCAGCAGCCCTCCGGAGGGGGGACTCCAATACGAGCAGTACTTC	CASSPPEGGLQYEQYF
NA	TRBD1	TRBV23-1	TRBJ2-2	TGCGCCAGCAGTCAAGAGAGGGGGCCCCCCGGGGAGCTGTTTTTT	CASSQERGPPGELFF
NA	NA	TRBV11-2	TRBJ2-5	TGTGCCAGCAGCCCCCGGGACGAAGAGACCCAGTACTTC	CASSPRDEETQYF
NA	NA	TRBV10-1	TRBJ1-1	TGCGCCAGCAGTGAGGCGGATGAGAACACTGAAGCTTTCTTT	CASSEADENTEAFF
NA	TRBD1	TRBV13	TRBJ2-3	TGTGCCAGCAGCTACGAGGACAGGTTTGGTAGGGATACGCAGTATTTT	CASSYEDRFGRDTQYF
NA	TRBD2	TRBV27	TRBJ2-1	TGTGCCAGCAGTTTATCGCGGCGGGAGGGGGCCTACAATGAGCAGTTCTTC	CASSLSRREGAYNEQFF
NA	NA	TRBV11-2	TRBJ1-2	TGTGCCAGCAGCTTATTGGGGACCTCCTATGGCTACACCTTC	CASSLLGTSYGYTF
NA	NA	TRBV19	TRBJ2-7	TGTGCCAGTAGTGCCGATGGGACGGACTACGAGCAGTACTTC	CASSADGTDYEQYF
NA	TRBD1	TRBV19	TRBJ1-5	TGTGCCAGTAGTCCTACCGGGACAGGGGGCCTTAATCAGCCCCAGCATTTT	CASSPTGTGGLNQPQHF
NA	NA	TRBV7-3	TRBJ2-4	TGTGCCAGCAGCTTAAATGGGGGGGCCAAAAACATTCAGTACTTC	CASSLNGGAKNIQYF
NA	TRBD1	TRBV13	TRBJ1-2	TGTGCCAGCAGCTGGGGACAGGGGGGCGATGGCTACACCTTC	CASSWGQGGDGYTF
NA	NA	TRBV5-1	TRBJ1-2	TGCGCCAGCAGCGCCACCGGACGGGACGACTATGGCTACACCTTC	CASSATGRDDYGYTF
NA	TRBD2	TRBV29-1	TRBJ2-2	TGCAGCGCCACAGGACTAGCGGGTAGGAAGACCGGGGAGCTGTTTTTT	CSATGLAGRKTGELFF
NA	TRBD2	TRBV9	TRBJ2-7	TGTGCCAGCAGCGTCAGCGGGAGGGCCGGAGACGAGCAGTACTTC	CASSVSGRAGDEQYF
NA	TRBD1	TRBV2	TRBJ1-2	TGTGCCAGCAAGGACAGGGTCTCCATCGGCTACACCTTC	CASKDRVSIGYTF
NA	NA	TRBV21-1	TRBJ1-2	TGTGCCAGCAGCAAAGCGGGGACACTCCCGAAGGGCTACACCTTC	CASSKAGTLPKGYTF
NA	NA	TRBV2	TRBJ1-2	TGTGCCAGCAGTGACCAGTACTATGGCTACACCTTC	CASSDQYYGYTF
NA	TRBD2	TRBV9	TRBJ2-7	TGTGCCAGCAGTCAGACTAGCGGGAGTTTAGACGAGCAGTACTTC	CASSQTSGSLDEQYF
NA	TRBD2	TRBV4-1	TRBJ2-1	TGCGCCAGCAGCCAAGTCTGGACTAGCGGGAGGGCGCGGGAGCAGTTCTTC	CASSQVWTSGRAREQFF
NA	TRBD1	TRBV18	TRBJ1-1	TGTGCCAGCTCACGGGACAGGGGGCTGAACACTGAAGCTTTCTTT	CASSRDRGLNTEAFF
NA	TRBD2	TRBV7-9	TRBJ2-1	TGTGCCAGCAGTCCAGGACTAGCCTCCTACAATGAGCAGTTCTTC	CASSPGLASYNEQFF
NA	NA	TRBV29-1	TRBJ1-2	TGCAGCGCAAGCACAGGGCTCTATGGCTACACCTTC	CSASTGLYGYTF
NA	TRBD1	TRBV6-5	TRBJ2-3	TGTGCCAGCAAACGACAGGGGGGGACAGATACGCAGTATTTT	CASKRQGGTDTQYF
NA	TRBD2	TRBV7-9	TRBJ2-5	TGTGCCAGCAGCTTAGGCCTAGCGGGAGGGGGAGAGACCCAGTACTTC	CASSLGLAGGGETQYF
NA	NA	TRBV7-9	TRBJ2-7	TGTGCCAGCAGCTCTGGACTTTGGGCGTACGAGCAGTACTTC	CASSSGLWAYEQYF
NA	NA	TRBV7-9	TRBJ2-5	TGTGCCAGCAGTGGGGACCGAAACCAAGAGACCCAGTACTTC	CASSGDRNQETQYF